The rows below give T cell receptor beta chains drawn from one sample of a study of T cell responses to AZD1222 COVID-19 vaccine. TCRdb keeps only in-frame clones here, not all; method: immunoSEQ multiplex PCR. The sample has more than 150,000 clones; approximately 94% are singletons. The sequenced sample was peripheral blood, obtained on day 0 of AZD1222 vaccination. The receptors were gathered from an adult in good health. Each CDR3 is given with its conserved first and last residue. The order of the fields is J gene, V gene, D gene, clone size, CDR3 DNA, CDR3 protein. The D gene is left open where the match is weak. A row's size may be missing; if present it is once, few, many or a size class.

>TRBJ2-7|TRBV6-5|NA|once
TGTGCCAGCAGTTACTCAAGAGACTGGTCCTACGAGCAGTACTTC
CASSYSRDWSYEQYF
>TRBJ2-3|TRBV2|TRBD1|NA
TGTGCCGGGAAGGAGACAGGGGTGGCAGATACGCAGTATTTT
CAGKETGVADTQYF
>TRBJ2-3|TRBV7-9|NA|NA
TGTGCCAGCAGCGCCCACTTAGCGCGCACAGATACGCAGTATTTT
CASSAHLARTDTQYF
>TRBJ1-1|TRBV5-1|NA|NA
TGCGCCAGCAGCTTGGGTGACACTGAAGCTTTCTTT
CASSLGDTEAFF
>TRBJ1-5|TRBV2|NA|NA
TGTGCCAGCAGTGAATCGGAGGGGAGCAATCAGCCCCAGCATTTT
CASSESEGSNQPQHF
>TRBJ1-4|TRBV4-2|NA|NA
TGTGCCAGCAGCCAAGATGAAGGGGAGAACAGGTTACTGTTTTTT
CASSQDEGENRLLFF
>TRBJ2-1|TRBV11-3|NA|NA
TGTGCCAGCAGCTTAGCCAGTAGCGGAATCTACAATGAGCAGTTCTTC
CASSLASSGIYNEQFF
>TRBJ1-4|TRBV4-1|NA|NA
TGCGCCAGCAGCCAAGATCAGTTGAGGGGTCGTAATGAAAAACTGTTTTTT
CASSQDQLRGRNEKLFF
>TRBJ2-3|TRBV28|NA|NA
TGTGCCAGCCGGAGTCAGGGCCCACCAGCAGGCACAGATACGCAGTATTTT
CASRSQGPPAGTDTQYF
>TRBJ1-3|TRBV2|NA|NA
TGTGCCAGCAGCCCATACCGGACACGAGGGATGGCCATATATTTT
CASSPYRTRGMAIYF
>TRBJ1-5|TRBV24-1|TRBD1|NA
TGTGCCACCGGGGGACAGGGAGCCCTGAGCAATCAGCCCCAGCATTTT
CATGGQGALSNQPQHF
>TRBJ2-1|TRBV14|NA|NA
TGTGCCAGCAGCCAAATGGGTCAGGGAATCAATGAGCAGTTCTTC
CASSQMGQGINEQFF
>TRBJ2-1|TRBV4-2|TRBD2|NA
TGTGCCAGCAGCCAAGATCCGACTAGCGGTCTGAACAATGAGCAGTTCTTC
CASSQDPTSGLNNEQFF
>TRBJ2-1|TRBV30|NA|once
TGTGCCTGGAGTGCCGGCGACAATGAGCAGTTCTTC
CAWSAGDNEQFF
>TRBJ2-5|TRBV6-1|TRBD1|NA
TGTGCCAGCAGTGCCCAAGTGGGACAGGGTCGGGAGACCCAGTACTTC
CASSAQVGQGRETQYF
>TRBJ2-1|TRBV19|NA|NA
TGTGCCAGTAGTCGATCCCCTCGCATAGAGCAGTTCTTC
CASSRSPRIEQFF
>TRBJ2-7|TRBV30|TRBD2|NA
TGTGCCTGGAGTGTAGGCGGGAGGGCCTACGAGCAGTACTTC
CAWSVGGRAYEQYF
>TRBJ1-6|TRBV5-3|NA|NA
TGTGCCAGAAGCTTGAATTCACCCCTCCACTTT
CARSLNSPLHF
>TRBJ1-6|TRBV6-6|NA|NA
TGTGCCAGCAGTCCGACCGAGGGGTCTAGATATAATTCACCCCTCCACTTT
CASSPTEGSRYNSPLHF
>TRBJ2-5|TRBV3-1/TRBV3-2|TRBD1|NA
TGTGCCAACTTCAGGGGGGAGACCCAGTACTTC
CANFRGETQYF
>TRBJ1-2|TRBV30|NA|NA
TGTGCCTGGAGTCGGGCAGGCCTCTATGGCTACACCTTC
CAWSRAGLYGYTF
>TRBJ2-1|TRBV5-4|TRBD2|NA
TGTGCCAGCAGCTACGGGACTACCCTTCGCTCCTACAATGAGCAGTTCTTC
CASSYGTTLRSYNEQFF
>TRBJ2-2|TRBV9|TRBD2|NA
TGTGCCAGCAGCCCCATTGGGGGGGCCGGGGAGCTGTTTTTT
CASSPIGGAGELFF
>TRBJ2-3|TRBV24-1|NA|NA
TGTGCCACCAGTGATTTCCACACGGATAGCACAGATACGCAGTATTTT
CATSDFHTDSTDTQYF
>TRBJ2-3|TRBV5-4|NA|once
TGTGCCAGCAGTCCAACAGGCTACACAGATACGCAGTATTTT
CASSPTGYTDTQYF
>TRBJ2-7|TRBV7-8|TRBD2|NA
TGTGCCAGCAGCGTTGGGACTAACGAGCAGTACTTC
CASSVGTNEQYF
>TRBJ2-1|TRBV19|TRBD1|NA
TGTGCCAGTCTTGTGACAGGGGGCAATGAGCAGTTCTTC
CASLVTGGNEQFF
>TRBJ2-1|TRBV7-6|TRBD1|NA
TGTGCCAGCAGCTCCGAGGGGACAGGGGGTTTAAGTGAGCAGTTCTTC
CASSSEGTGGLSEQFF
>TRBJ1-2|TRBV10-3|NA|NA
TGTGCCATCAGTACTCGGACACGCGGCTCCTATGGCTACACCTTC
CAISTRTRGSYGYTF
>TRBJ2-1|TRBV5-1|TRBD2|NA
TGCGCCAGCAGCTTGGGACTAGCGGGACCGCACAATGAGCAGTTCTTC
CASSLGLAGPHNEQFF
>TRBJ2-3|TRBV7-9|NA|NA
TGTGCCAGCGGGAACGCAGATACGCAGTATTTT
CASGNADTQYF
>TRBJ2-7|TRBV20-1|TRBD2|NA
TGCAGTGCAGGACTAGCGGACGAGCAGTACTTC
CSAGLADEQYF
>TRBJ2-5|TRBV11-2|TRBD1|NA
TGTGCCAGCAGCTTAGATACGAGGGGGCGCGGGGAGACCCAGTACTTC
CASSLDTRGRGETQYF
>TRBJ1-1|TRBV27|NA|NA
TGTGCCAGCAGTCTCTTCGGGGTCATGAACACTGAAGCTTTCTTT
CASSLFGVMNTEAFF
>TRBJ2-3|TRBV10-3|NA|NA
TGTGCCATCAGTGAGTCAGGCCCAGATACGCAGTATTTT
CAISESGPDTQYF
>TRBJ2-3|TRBV24-1|NA|NA
TGTGCCACCAGTGATTTGCGCGACCGCCCGGATACGCAGTATTTT
CATSDLRDRPDTQYF
>TRBJ1-6|TRBV30|TRBD1|NA
TGTGCCTATACGGGACAGTATAATTCACCCCTCCACTTT
CAYTGQYNSPLHF
>TRBJ2-3|TRBV11-3|TRBD1|once
TGTGCCAGCAGCGCGGGAGACAGGGGGATAACAGATACGCAGTATTTT
CASSAGDRGITDTQYF
>TRBJ2-7|TRBV28|TRBD1|NA
TGTGCCAGCAACCAAGACAGGGGTCTACACGAGCAGTACTTC
CASNQDRGLHEQYF
>TRBJ2-2|TRBV9|NA|NA
TGTGCCAGCACTGTCGGTAGCACCGGGGAGCTGTTTTTT
CASTVGSTGELFF
>TRBJ1-5|TRBV19|TRBD1|NA
TGTGCCACCGCGGACAGGGGGAGCAATCAGCCCCAGCATTTT
CATADRGSNQPQHF
>TRBJ1-2|TRBV2|NA|NA
TGTGCCAGCAGTGAAGGGGGGCAGGGGCCCTATGGCTACACCTTC
CASSEGGQGPYGYTF
>TRBJ1-4|TRBV4-3|NA|few
TGCGCCAGCAGCCTAACAGGGTCCAGGAATAATGAAAAACTGTTTTTT
CASSLTGSRNNEKLFF
>TRBJ1-6|TRBV24-1|NA|NA
TGTGCCACCAGCTCGGGTCTCTATAATTCACCCCTCCACTTT
CATSSGLYNSPLHF
>TRBJ2-7|TRBV11-2|NA|NA
TGTGCCAGCAGCTTCGGCGGGTTTACCTACGAGCAGTACTTC
CASSFGGFTYEQYF
>TRBJ1-1|TRBV3-1/TRBV3-2|NA|NA
TGTGCCAGCAGCCATCACAGGGTCGACACTGAAGCTTTCTTT
CASSHHRVDTEAFF
>TRBJ1-2|TRBV12-3/TRBV12-4|NA|NA
TGTGCCAGCAGTTTATCCCGCTATGGCTACACCTTC
CASSLSRYGYTF
>TRBJ2-5|TRBV28|TRBD1|NA
TGTGCCAGCAGTACGACAGGGTGGGAGACCCAGTACTTC
CASSTTGWETQYF
>TRBJ1-6|TRBV7-9|NA|NA
TGTGCCAGCAGCCCTAAGGAGGCGAATTCACCCCTCCACTTT
CASSPKEANSPLHF
>TRBJ1-3|TRBV3-1/TRBV3-2|NA|NA
TGTGCCAGCAGCCTCGTGGCTGGAAACACCATATATTTT
CASSLVAGNTIYF
>TRBJ2-1|TRBV19|TRBD2|NA
TGTGCCAGTAGCGGGAGGGCCCTCAATGAGCAGTTCTTC
CASSGRALNEQFF
>TRBJ2-7|TRBV9|TRBD1|NA
TGTGCCAGCAGCACCGGACAGGACCCCTACGAGCAGTACTTC
CASSTGQDPYEQYF
>TRBJ2-3|TRBV7-9|NA|once
TGTGCCAGCAGCTTGATCAGGGACGGCACAGATACGCAGTATTTT
CASSLIRDGTDTQYF
>TRBJ1-6|TRBV28|NA|NA
TGTGCCAGCAGTTTATCCATAGGGGAGGGGTATAATTCACCCCTCCACTTT
CASSLSIGEGYNSPLHF
>TRBJ2-7|TRBV5-1|NA|NA
TGCGCCAGCAGCACGGGACAAACCTACGAGCAGTACTTC
CASSTGQTYEQYF
>TRBJ2-3|TRBV19|TRBD2|NA
TGTGCCAGTAGTCTGTCTAGCGGGAGTCCGGATACGCAGTATTTT
CASSLSSGSPDTQYF
>TRBJ2-7|TRBV7-8|NA|once
TGTGCCAGCAGAGACGCCTCCGCGTACGAGCAGTACTTC
CASRDASAYEQYF
>TRBJ2-5|TRBV3-1/TRBV3-2|NA|NA
TGTGCCAGCAGCCAAGAAACCAGGGCCGGGACCCCTGGGACCCAGTACTTC
CASSQETRAGTPGTQYF
>TRBJ1-1|TRBV5-1|NA|once
TGCGCCAGCAGCCTCGGACGGACTGAAGCTTTCTTT
CASSLGRTEAFF
>TRBJ1-3|TRBV9|NA|NA
TGTGCCAGCAGCGTAGGGGAGCCTGGAAACACCATATATTTT
CASSVGEPGNTIYF